This T cell receptor beta chain was identified during a study of CD8 T cells in ankylosing spondylitis. General study findings and limits: Past research had described some motif variants in reactive arthritis synovial fluid and blood. It appeared that ankylosing spondylitis blood was characterized by a TCR beta motif of eight highly homologous variants.

This clonotype was detected a few times. The target antigen is unknown. CDR1 and CDR2 (germline): MDHEN, SYDVKM. The V gene end was trimmed by 2 bases and the J gene end by 6 bases; junction bases not matched to a gene: 9. The CDR3 runs 16 residues. TCRdb itself ran the 5' RACE reads through MiXCR, one entry per CDR3 protein. The profile shows around 330,000 distinct CDR3 sequences, around a tenth of them singletons. The rearrangement joins TRBV28 to TRBJ2-3, with 9 bases matching TRBD1. This sequence was found in a female donor with ankylosing spondylitis or in good health (not recorded which). Sequencing was carried out using blood, either unsorted or a sorted T cell fraction (not recorded which). CDR3 protein: CASSLMGDREADTQYF. The DNA for the CDR3 is TGTGCCAGCAGTTTAATGGGGGACAGGGAAGCGGATACGCAGTATTTT.